Here is one T cell receptor (beta chain) with its context. The clone's antigen remains unknown. No base quality information exists; no much larger clone differs at one position. The sample belongs to a study of vaccination effects on CD4 cells after COVID-19 (dated by TCRdb to 2022 to 2024). In the study overall: Post-vaccine samples across the study were collected a median of 72 days after the second dose, with a range of 14 to 241. In both COVID-19 convalescent patients and infection-naive vaccine recipients, the study compared SARS-CoV-2 spike-specific CD4+ TCR repertoires from before mRNA vaccination with those from after it. A total of 10 COVID-19 convalescent patients and several SARS-CoV-2-naive healthy vaccine recipients were included in the full study. The Oncomine TCR Beta short-read assay on an Illumina iSeq 100 was used to sequence cultures from other donors in the study.

Results and caveats for the whole study, not just this receptor: The study was limited by a small number of convalescent patients, and early post-infection timepoints were lacking. In healthy vaccine recipients, vaccine-induced clones were almost all SARS-CoV-2 mono-reactive, with only 1 of 255 being cross-reactive with common cold coronaviruses. At late post-vaccination timepoints, both infection-induced and vaccine-induced clones showed marked clonal contraction, consistent with waning T cell responses.

In the ViraFEST assay, PBMC were stimulated with viral peptide pools, and antigen-specific CD4+ T cell clonotypes were then identified by expansion using TCR sequencing. After less than eleven days of culture, CD4+ T cells were isolated with the EasySep CD4+ T cell isolation kit. Each participant got two doses of an mRNA SARS-CoV-2 vaccine, either BNT162b2 or mRNA-1273. None of the healthy vaccine recipients had a prior SARS-CoV-2 infection, which was confirmed by nucleocapsid antibody tests that came back negative both before and after vaccination. Two million PBMC per well were cultured with about 10 ug/ml peptides in IMDM containing approximately 4.7% human AB serum, around 10 IU/ml IL-2 and gentamicin. Half of the culture medium was replaced with fresh IL-2-containing medium on days 3 and 7. Unless noted otherwise, every peptide stimulation condition was grown in triplicate wells. Using Ficoll-Paque Plus gradient centrifugation, PBMC were separated from whole blood and then either used fresh or cryopreserved at -140C. The overlapping peptide pools covered the spike proteins of SARS-CoV-2 and of the common cold coronaviruses HCoV-NL63, HCoV-OC43 and HCoV-229E. The QIAamp micro DNA kit was used to extract genomic DNA from the cultured CD4+ T cells.

CDR1 and CDR2 are read off the germline V gene (reference sequence) as GTSNPN and SVGIG. V lost 2 bases and J lost 4 bases, and the count of bases not matched to a germline gene is 7. From cysteine to phenylalanine, the CDR3 is 14 amino acids long. The read is trimmed to its CDR3 DNA, 42 bases read in frame from base 1. Receptor libraries were prepared by the immunoSEQ multiplex PCR assay. DNA from the cultured, isolated CD4+ T cells was subjected to TCR beta CDR3 sequencing. In the paper's pipeline: Non-productive TCR sequences were removed and reads were trimmed to the CDR3 region, keeping CDR3s of at least 7 amino acids. The MANAFEST web app was used to pick out antigen-specific clonotypes by comparing their expansion in peptide wells with that in reference cultures. Positive clones required FDR<0.05 expansion versus reference and all other wells, odds ratio above 5, and frequency above 0.1% in two replicate wells. Cross-reactive clonotypes were defined as significantly expanded in SARS-CoV-2 spike wells and in at least one common cold coronavirus spike condition. Using the stringdist R package, CDR3 similarity was measured by Levenshtein distance, and unrooted trees were constructed with ape in R 3.6.1. Not all clones reach the TCRdb copy of this immuneACCESS table, which keeps in-frame sequences only. Checked studies attribute under half of the gap to unresolved V genes and leave the rest unexplained. That table is the source of V, J and clone size, and D and trimming were worked out from the DNA. The sample table records roughly 59,000 clones; around four fifths of these occur just once. In total, the top ten clones hold less than 2.5% of the sample.

The TCR sequence derives from a human donor who received a COVID-19 vaccine. The specimen was CD4+ T cells from PBMCs cultured with HCoV-OC43 spike peptides, collected after COVID-19 vaccination. The cell subset or site label for this specimen denotes: HCoV-OC43 spike overlapping peptide pool stimulation. In this chain, TRBV30 is recombined with TRBJ2-5, and 7 bases in between align with TRBD1. The DNA sequence is as follows: TGTGCCTGGAGTCCAACAGGGGCGGGAGAGACCCAGTACTTC. This translates into CAWSPTGAGETQYF. The entire variable domain, with the stretches around the CDR3 drawn from the reference TRBV30 and TRBJ2-5 proteins, is SQTIHQWPATLVQPVGSPLSLECTVEGTSNPNLYWYRQAAGRGLQLLFYSVGIGQISSEVPQNLSASRPQDRQFILSSKKLLLSDSGFYLCAWSPTGAGETQYFGPGTRLLVL.